These T cell receptor beta chains were read from a single sample in a study of cytomegalovirus exposure and HLA in healthy donors. Produced via immunoSEQ multiplex PCR; TCRdb's table is partial and in-frame only. The sample has approximately 140,000 clones; around 78% are singletons. The sample taken for sequencing was PBMCs. These receptors originate from a middle-aged woman in good health and CMV-seropositive. Each CDR3 is given with its conserved first and last residue. The order of the fields is CDR3 length, J gene, V gene, clone size, D gene, CDR3 protein, CDR3 DNA. A D gene is named only where the DNA matches it firmly. Size values are once, few and many counts, or a class for expanded clones, and some rows have none.

12 | TRBJ1-2 | TRBV12-2 | once | NA | CASRDQGCGYTF | TGTGCAAGTCGGGATCAGGGGTGTGGCTACACCTTC
13 | TRBJ2-3 | TRBV16 | NA | NA | CASSQVETDTQYF | TGTGCCAGCAGCCAAGTTGAGACAGATACGCAGTATTTT
14 | TRBJ2-3 | TRBV4-1 | NA | NA | CASSRQADTDTQYF | TGCGCCAGCAGCCGACAGGCAGACACAGATACGCAGTATTTT
11 | TRBJ1-4 | TRBV2 | few | NA | CATSRNEKLFF | TGTGCCACTTCGAGGAATGAAAAACTGTTTTTT
16 | TRBJ2-7 | TRBV19 | NA | TRBD1 | CASSIRKGQGGYEQYF | TGTGCCAGTAGTATAAGAAAGGGACAGGGTGGGTACGAGCAGTACTTC
13 | TRBJ2-4 | TRBV28 | once | NA | CASSLTPGNIQYF | TGTGCCAGCAGTTTAACCCCCGGGAACATTCAGTACTTC
16 | TRBJ2-1 | TRBV11-3 | NA | TRBD2 | CASSLGDSGRTREQFF | TGTGCCAGCAGCTTAGGTGATAGCGGGAGAACGAGAGAGCAGTTCTTC
17 | TRBJ2-1 | TRBV7-6 | NA | TRBD2 | CASSPRPTSGSLNEQFF | TGTGCCAGCAGCCCTCGCCCGACTAGCGGGAGTTTGAATGAGCAGTTCTTC
14 | TRBJ1-1 | TRBV19 | NA | TRBD1 | CASSFRGLGTEAFF | TGTGCCAGTAGTTTCAGGGGGCTAGGCACTGAAGCTTTCTTT
13 | TRBJ2-2 | TRBV29-1 | once | TRBD1 | CSVEDGTAGELFF | TGCAGCGTTGAAGATGGGACAGCTGGGGAGCTGTTTTTT
15 | TRBJ2-3 | TRBV15 | NA | TRBD1 | CATSEDRGSADTQYF | TGTGCCACCAGCGAGGACAGGGGTTCTGCGGATACGCAGTATTTT
13 | TRBJ2-5 | TRBV28 | NA | NA | CASSFKRDWAQYF | TGTGCCAGCAGTTTTAAACGGGACTGGGCCCAGTACTTC
15 | TRBJ2-1 | TRBV5-5 | NA | TRBD2 | CASRASGSSYNEQFF | TGTGCCAGCAGGGCTAGCGGGAGCTCCTACAATGAGCAGTTCTTC
13 | TRBJ2-3 | TRBV2 | NA | NA | CASSGQSRDTQYF | TGTGCCAGCAGTGGACAGAGCAGGGATACGCAGTATTTT
15 | TRBJ2-3 | TRBV6-6 | NA | TRBD2 | CASIPSGRDTDTQYF | TGTGCCAGCATACCCAGCGGGAGGGACACAGATACGCAGTATTTT
13 | TRBJ2-5 | TRBV7-2 | NA | TRBD2 | CASRLAVMETQYF | TGCGCCAGCAGGCTAGCGGTAATGGAGACCCAGTACTTC
14 | TRBJ2-2 | TRBV5-1 | NA | TRBD1 | CANSWTGGIGELFF | TGCGCCAACAGCTGGACAGGGGGCATCGGGGAGCTGTTTTTT
14 | TRBJ2-7 | TRBV6-6 | NA | NA | CASSSLGSSYEQYF | TGTGCCAGCAGTTCGCTCGGGAGCTCCTACGAGCAGTACTTC
13 | TRBJ2-5 | TRBV7-2 | NA | TRBD2 | CASSWGGQETQYF | TGTGCCAGCAGCTGGGGGGGCCAAGAGACCCAGTACTTC
14 | TRBJ1-5 | TRBV6-5 | NA | NA | CASSVYRDNQPQHF | TGTGCCAGCAGTGTATACAGGGACAATCAGCCCCAGCATTTT
16 | TRBJ2-7 | TRBV2 | NA | TRBD2 | CASIGISGRAEYEQYF | TGTGCCAGCATTGGGATCAGCGGGAGGGCCGAGTACGAGCAGTACTTC
16 | TRBJ2-7 | TRBV6-5 | NA | TRBD2 | CASSLGLAGDTYEQYF | TGTGCCAGCAGTTTAGGGCTAGCGGGAGACACCTACGAGCAGTACTTC
13 | TRBJ1-5 | TRBV19 | NA | NA | CASNDFPNQPQHF | TGTGCCAGTAATGACTTCCCCAATCAGCCCCAGCATTTT
11 | TRBJ2-1 | TRBV2 | NA | NA | CASSEYSEQFF | TGTGCCAGCAGTGAATATTCTGAGCAGTTCTTC
15 | TRBJ1-4 | TRBV28 | once | NA | CASSTPGKENEKLFF | TGTGCCAGCAGCACCCCCGGGAAGGAAAATGAAAAACTGTTTTTT